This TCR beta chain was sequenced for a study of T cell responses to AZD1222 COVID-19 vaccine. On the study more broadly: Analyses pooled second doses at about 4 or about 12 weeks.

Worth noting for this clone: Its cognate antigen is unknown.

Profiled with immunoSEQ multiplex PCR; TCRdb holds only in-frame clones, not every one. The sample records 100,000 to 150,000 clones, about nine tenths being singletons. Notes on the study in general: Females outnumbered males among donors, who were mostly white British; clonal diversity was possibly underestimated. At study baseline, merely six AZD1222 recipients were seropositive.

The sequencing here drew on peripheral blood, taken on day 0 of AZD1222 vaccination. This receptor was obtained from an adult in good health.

The CDR3 region has the DNA TGTGCCAGCAACGAGGTCTCCAGGGCTGAAGCTTTCTTT. This encodes CASNEVSRAEAFF. The chain is built from TRBV6-1 and TRBJ1-1; possible D gene TRBD1, 5 bases. The V end was cut by 7 bases, the J end by 6 bases, with 15 bases between. In germline, CDR1 is MNHNS, CDR2 SASEGT. CDR3 length: 13 amino acids.